Shown below are 4 T cell receptor beta chains from a single sample sequenced in a study of shared clonotypes between healthy human individuals (dated by TCRdb to about 2020). Receptor libraries were prepared by the immunoSEQ multiplex PCR assay. Here the immuneACCESS table is served through TCRdb, limited to in-frame sequences with V and J called. Missing clones are a known gap in these copies; in checked studies unresolved V genes cover under half, and the rest lacks a known reason. Recorded for this sample are about 2.3 million clones; just over 90% of them occurred a single time. The ten biggest clones cover about 0.39% of the sample. Source material: naive CD4+ T cells from PBMCs. The sample's cell subset or site label, in plain terms: CD45RA+ positively selected. Receptors were obtained from a young man in good health. Some clones in this sample may be carry-over from other donors' samples.

This CDR3 is CASSSPQGGDEQFF. DNA of the CDR3: TGCGCCAGCAGCTCCCCACAGGGTGGCGATGAGCAGTTCTTC. V is TRBV5-1 and J is TRBJ2-1; the D gene is possibly TRBD1 (6 bases). The CDR3 is 14 amino acids. The germline CDR1 and CDR2 sequences are SGHRS and YFSETQ. V shed 3 bases and J shed 8 bases, with 15 bases lying between them.

The rearrangement uses TRBV7-2 and TRBJ2-1; 9 nucleotides match TRBD2. CDR1 is SGHTA, CDR2 FQGNSA, per germline. The CDR3 spans 16 residues. V lost 5 bases to trimming and J lost 8 bases; unmatched junction nucleotides: 13. The CDR3 DNA sequence: TGTGCCAGCAGCGCCTCTCGGAGCGGGAGGACCTATGAGCAGTTCTTC. Its protein product is CASSASRSGRTYEQFF. Together with reference TRBV7-2 and TRBJ2-1, the CDR3 gives the full variable domain: GAGVSQSPSNKVTEKGKDVELRCDPISGHTALYWYRQSLGQGLEFLIYFQGNSAPDKSGLPSDRFSAERTGGSVSTLTIQRTQQEDSAVYLCASSASRSGRTYEQFFGPGTRLTVL.

The chain couples TRBV5-1 to TRBJ2-7; 8 bases line up with TRBD1. From germline, CDR1 is SGHRS and CDR2 YFSETQ. The junction had 7 bases not matched to a gene; V was cut back by 4 bases and J by 4 bases. The CDR3 is made up of 14 amino acids. CDR3 loop: CASSPQGAFYEQYF. CDR3 in DNA: TGCGCCAGCAGCCCCCAGGGGGCCTTTTACGAGCAGTACTTC.

The rearrangement joins TRBV2 to TRBJ2-2; 7 positions agree with TRBD2. Trimming cost V 4 bases and J 7 bases; bases outside gene matches: 6. CDR1 is SNHLY and CDR2 is FYNNEI in the germline V gene. The CDR3 length is 14 residues. CDR3: CASSVAGVGGELFF. The CDR3 coding sequence is TGTGCCAGCAGTGTTGCGGGAGTTGGCGGGGAGCTGTTTTTT. The full variable domain, rest sourced from reference TRBV2 and TRBJ2-2, is EPEVTQTPSHQVTQMGQEVILRCVPISNHLYFYWYRQILGQKVEFLVSFYNNEISEKSEIFDDQFSVERPDGSNFTLKIRSTKLEDSAMYFCASSVAGVGGELFFGEGSRLTVL.